Shown below are 15 T cell receptor beta chains from a single sample sequenced in a study of CD8 T cells in ankylosing spondylitis. TCRdb analysed the 5' RACE reads with MiXCR anew, one entry per CDR3 protein. The data show about 400,000 distinct CDR3 sequences, more than 20% seen once. Source material: blood, either unsorted or a sorted T cell fraction (not recorded which). Every receptor here comes from a male donor with ankylosing spondylitis or in good health (not recorded which).

The rearrangement uses TRBV29-1 and TRBJ2-1; 9 nucleotides line up with TRBD2. Germline CDR1 SQVTM, CDR2 ANQGSEA. CDR3 length: 14 residues. Trimming at V came to 7 bases and at J to 7 bases, leaving 11 bases not matched to a gene. The CDR3, as DNA: TGCAGCGCCCATGGGGCGGGGGGGCGGAATGAGCAGTTCTTC. This codes for CSAHGAGGRNEQFF.

The J gene is TRBJ2-7, the V gene TRBV12-3 or TRBV12-4; D call uncertain. The CDR3 is 12 amino acids. V lost 2 bases, J lost 5 bases, and 7 bases lay in between. CDR3 in DNA: TGTGCCAGCAGTTTAAATTACCACGAGCAGTACTTC. Amino acid sequence: CASSLNYHEQYF.

V usage is TRBV20-1 and J usage is TRBJ2-7; no reliable D call. V lost 0 bases and J lost 0, with 9 bases in between. CDR1 is DFQATT, CDR2 SNEGSKA, per germline (reference sequence). The CDR3 totals 14 residues. CDR3 sequence (DNA): TGCAGTGCTAGAGACTGGGCCGCCTCCTACGAGCAGTACTTC. Encoded protein: CSARDWAASYEQYF.

This chain joins TRBV29-1 and TRBJ1-1, with 7 bases lining up with TRBD1. Germline trimming cut 6 bases from V and 1 base from J; bases unmatched to any gene: 5. The germline V gene has CDR1 SQVTM and CDR2 ANQGSEA. This CDR3 spans 13 amino acids. The CDR3 is CSVLRQGNTEAFF. The CDR3 DNA reads as TGCAGCGTGCTAAGACAGGGGAACACTGAAGCTTTCTTT.

In its sample, this clonotype was seen a few times. V gene TRBV7-9 combines with J gene TRBJ2-1, with D unresolved. Trimming cost V 5 bases and J 8 bases, with 13 bases left between them. This CDR3 is built from 13 residues. Germline V gene lookup returns CDR1 SEHNR and CDR2 FQNEAQ (reference sequence). In DNA form, the CDR3 reads TGTGCCAGCAGCCCCACGGCTCGGCATGAGCAGTTCTTC. It yields the protein CASSPTARHEQFF.

This clonotype turned up a few times. V usage is TRBV29-1 and J usage is TRBJ2-7, with TRBD1 as a possible D gene (5 bases). Trimming removed 7 bases at V and 5 bases at J, with 15 bases between. CDR1 SQVTM and CDR2 ANQGSEA come from the germline V gene. This CDR3 has 12 residues. The CDR3 DNA sequence: TGCAGCGCCAGGGCAAGGTGGAACGAGCAGTACTTC. This translates into CSARARWNEQYF.

This clonotype turned up a few times. This chain uses TRBV7-9 with TRBJ1-2, with D unresolved. The ends were cut back, 0 bases at V and 8 bases at J, with 19 bases in the middle. The CDR3 is 16 residues long. CDR1 SEHNR and CDR2 FQNEAQ come from the germline V gene (reference sequence). CDR3 DNA sequence: TGTGCCAGCAGCTTAGCTGACGTTGAAAGGAGTTCCGGCTACACCTTC. Protein sequence: CASSLADVERSSGYTF.

This clonotype was recorded a few times. The rearrangement joins TRBV29-1 to TRBJ1-4; D gene ambiguous. There are 16 residues in the CDR3. Looked up from germline, CDR1 is SQVTM and CDR2 is ANQGSEA. The V end lost 0 bases, the J end lost 0 bases, and 11 bases lay between the germline ends. Written as DNA, the CDR3 is TGCAGCGTTGAAGATCTAACGGTTGCAACTAATGAAAAACTGTTTTTT. Its protein product is CSVEDLTVATNEKLFF.

This clonotype was detected a few times. V and J are TRBV24-1 and TRBJ2-2; 9 bases are shared with TRBD1. This CDR3 has 18 residues. CDR1 KGHDR and CDR2 SFDVKD come from the germline V gene. J was trimmed by 5 bases and V by 1 base; bases with no gene match: 10. This CDR3 is CATSDFRQGGGQTGELFF. The CDR3 nucleotides are TGTGCCACCAGTGATTTCCGACAGGGGGGGGGGCAGACCGGGGAGCTGTTTTTT.

A few counts support this clonotype. This chain links TRBV6-2 or TRBV6-3 with TRBJ2-1; the D is unclear. CDR1 MNHEY and CDR2 SVGEGT come from the germline V gene. The CDR3 has 11 residues. Trimming cost V 10 bases and J 8 bases, with 12 bases left between them. CDR3 residues: CATSRVDEQFF. CDR3 coding DNA: TGTGCCACCTCCCGGGTCGATGAGCAGTTCTTC.

The CDR3 region is CASSATSTIQYF. CDR3 in DNA: TGTGCCAGCAGTGCTACGAGTACCATTCAGTACTTC. The chain combines TRBV25-1 with TRBJ2-4; no clear D. The V end was cut by 4 bases, the J end by 9 bases, with 10 bases between. This CDR3 has 12 residues. The germline CDR1 and CDR2 sequences are MGHDK and SYGVNS.

This clonotype was seen more than once but under ten times. The chain employs TRBV20-1 and TRBJ2-1; D remains unclear. CDR3 size: 11 residues. V lost 0 bases, J lost 10 bases, and 7 bases lay in between. Germline CDR1 reads DFQATT; CDR2 reads SNEGSKA (reference sequence). The CDR3 is CSARELREQFF. The CDR3 DNA reads TGCAGTGCTAGAGAGCTCCGGGAGCAGTTCTTC.

The chain uses TRBV28 and TRBJ2-7; D could derive from TRBD1 or TRBD2 (5 bases each). V gave up 8 bases and J gave up 0 bases, with 17 bases separating them. CDR3 length equals 15 residues. The germline V gene encodes CDR1 MDHEN and CDR2 SYDVKM. This CDR3 reads CASAPGADRSYEQYF. For the CDR3, the DNA is TGTGCCAGCGCTCCCGGGGCGGACCGCTCCTACGAGCAGTACTTC.

This clonotype was observed a few times. V and J are TRBV3-1 and TRBJ2-3; D may correspond to TRBD1 or TRBD2 (5 bases each). V gave up 1 base and J gave up 2 bases, with 13 bases separating them. Germline V lookup: CDR1 LGHDT, CDR2 YNNKEL (reference sequence). The CDR3 is made up of 16 amino acids. CDR3 DNA sequence: TGTGCCAGCAGCCAAGGTTCTGGGGACCACACAGATACGCAGTATTTT. Translating gives CASSQGSGDHTDTQYF.

This clonotype occurred a few times. The chain carries TRBV29-1 and TRBJ2-5, with TRBD1 matching 7 bases. In germline, CDR1 is SQVTM, CDR2 ANQGSEA. There are 12 residues in the CDR3. V shed 8 bases, J shed 3 bases, and the junction held 6 bases outside the gene matches. The DNA of the CDR3 is TGCAGCTCCTGGGGGACAGAAGAGACCCAGTACTTC. This sequence encodes CSSWGTEETQYF.